This entry lists 3 T cell receptor beta chains sequenced from one sample in a study of cytomegalovirus exposure and HLA in healthy donors. PCR employed 60 Vbeta and 13 Jbeta primers. Only in-frame clones appear in the TCRdb table, and some are missing; sequencing was by immunoSEQ multiplex PCR. The table lists under 200,000 clones, about three quarters of them singletons. Sequencing was done on a sample of PBMCs. All receptors come from a man in his fifties or sixties in good health and CMV-seropositive.

The chain has TRBV11-1 and TRBJ2-4; 8 bases fit TRBD2. Losses at the gene ends were 4 bases for V and 8 bases for J; bases not matched to a gene: 7. The CDR3 contains 14 residues. CDR1 SGHAT and CDR2 FQDESV come from the germline V gene (reference sequence). The CDR3, as DNA: TGTGCCAGCAGCTCATCGTCGGGGGGGGACATTCAGTACTTC. It translates to CASSSSSGGDIQYF.

The sample holds one count of this clone. The genes are TRBV9 and TRBJ2-3; 10 nucleotides align to TRBD2. Unmatched junction bases numbered 7, after V lost 2 bases and J lost 4 bases. The CDR3 length is 16 residues. Germline V gene lookup returns CDR1 SGDLS and CDR2 YYNGEE. DNA for the CDR3: TGTGCCAGCAGCGTGAAGAGCGGGGGGGCTTCAGATACGCAGTATTTT. This translates into CASSVKSGGASDTQYF. The full variable domain, with the rest looked up from reference TRBV9 and TRBJ2-3, is DSGVTQTPKHLITATGQRVTLRCSPRSGDLSVYWYQQSLDQGLQFLIQYYNGEERAKGNILERFSAQQFPDLHSELNLSSLELGDSALYFCASSVKSGGASDTQYFGPGTRLTVL.

The chain employs TRBV28 and TRBJ1-5; 7 bases agree with TRBD1. Germline CDR1 reads MDHEN; CDR2 reads SYDVKM. This CDR3 spans 18 amino acids. J lost 8 bases, V lost 5 bases, and 21 bases had no gene match. The CDR3 coding sequence is TGTGCCAGCAGTCCCCGCAAGAGGGACAGTCGGGTTTGGGAGCCCCAGCATTTT. Its translation is CASSPRKRDSRVWEPQHF. Supplemented by reference TRBV28 and TRBJ1-5, the full variable domain reads DVKVTQSSRYLVKRTGEKVFLECVQDMDHENMFWYRQDPGLGLRLIYFSYDVKMKEKGDIPEGYSVSREKKERFSLILESASTNQTSMYLCASSPRKRDSRVWEPQHFGDGTRLSIL.